These 4 T cell receptor beta chains were all obtained from the same sample, sequenced in a study of siplizumab effects on memory and regulatory T cells. Measured with immunoSEQ multiplex PCR; TCRdb has only the in-frame clones, and not every one. Here the sample spans about 100,000 clones, more than 85% being singletons. Specimen: CD4+ T cells sorted from blood. The receptor set was obtained from a human donor in good health.

In its sample, this clone was seen once. V gene TRBV6-6 combines with J gene TRBJ1-4; tentatively, D is TRBD1 (5 bases). The V gene's germline CDR1 is MNHNY and CDR2 SVGAGI (reference sequence). With 8 bases removed from V and 1 base from J, the gap between germline ends came to 14 bases. The CDR3 contains 15 residues. CDR3 coding DNA: TGTGCCAGCCGGGGGTCCCTCGGAACTAATGAAAAACTGTTTTTT. It codes for CASRGSLGTNEKLFF.

The chain joins TRBV21-1 to TRBJ1-5; TRBD1 is the table's D call, not checked against the DNA. TRBV21-1 is an annotated pseudogene. This CDR3 spans 14 amino acids. The CDR3 nucleotides read TGTGCCAGCAGCGAAGGACAGGGAAATCAGCCCCAGCATTTT. It encodes CASSEGQGNQPQHF.

V and J are TRBV18 and TRBJ1-4, with TRBD1 identical over 7 bases. Germline trimming cut 6 bases from V and 5 bases from J; bases unmatched to any gene: 9. CDR1 and CDR2 from the germline V gene are KGHSH and LQKENI. The CDR3 is 15 amino acids. In DNA form, the CDR3 reads TGTGCCAGCTCCGGAACAGGGGCAATAAATGAAAAACTGTTTTTT. As protein: CASSGTGAINEKLFF.

CDR3 coding DNA: TGTGCCAGTAGAGGACAGTACTACATGAACACTGAAGCTTTCTTT. Its protein is CASRGQYYMNTEAFF. The chain links TRBV19 to TRBJ1-1; TRBD1 might be the D (6 bases). The V and J ends lost 6 bases and 0 bases respectively, with 14 bases between them. The CDR3 totals 15 residues. Germline assignment: CDR1 LNHDA and CDR2 SQIVND (reference sequence).